Reported below is one T cell receptor (beta chain). Antigen specificity is unknown. The data belong to a study of cytomegalovirus exposure and HLA in healthy donors. Study-wide results and limits: TCR beta chains numbering more than 150 were designated cytomegalovirus-associated. Reports described diagnosis of cytomegalovirus status by the classifier as highly specific and sensitive. It was found in a later analysis that first-cohort TCR clusters tended to co-occur in the 100 to 150 validation repertoires.

Assay: immunoSEQ multiplex PCR; the TCRdb copy retains only in-frame clones and omits some. The sample consists of about 170,000 clones, just under 90% of them appearing once. The CDR3 sequence is 15 residues long. Losses at the gene ends were 5 bases for V and 3 bases for J; bases not matched to a gene: 10. Germline V gene data show CDR1 as SGHNT and CDR2 as YENEEA. The sequenced sample consisted of PBMCs. The chain combines TRBV11-3 with TRBJ2-7, with 7 bases lining up with TRBD1. The receptor's source is a man aged 18 to 29 in good health and CMV-seropositive. CDR3 DNA sequence: TGTGCCAGCAGCCAGGGGGAGACCCGCCGCTACGAGCAGTACTTC. Translation gives CASSQGETRRYEQYF.